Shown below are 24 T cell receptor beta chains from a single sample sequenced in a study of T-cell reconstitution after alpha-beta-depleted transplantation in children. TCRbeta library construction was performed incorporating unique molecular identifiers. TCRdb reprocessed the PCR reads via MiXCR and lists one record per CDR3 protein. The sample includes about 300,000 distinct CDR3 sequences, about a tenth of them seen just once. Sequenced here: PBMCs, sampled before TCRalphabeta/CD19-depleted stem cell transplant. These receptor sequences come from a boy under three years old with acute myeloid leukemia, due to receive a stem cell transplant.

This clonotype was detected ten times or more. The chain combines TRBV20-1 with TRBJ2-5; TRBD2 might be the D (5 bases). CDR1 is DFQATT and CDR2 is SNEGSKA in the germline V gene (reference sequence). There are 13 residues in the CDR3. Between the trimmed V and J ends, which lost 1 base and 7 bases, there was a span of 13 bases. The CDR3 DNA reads TGCAGTGCTAGAGCCTCGGTAGCGTGGACCCAGTACTTC. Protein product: CSARASVAWTQYF.

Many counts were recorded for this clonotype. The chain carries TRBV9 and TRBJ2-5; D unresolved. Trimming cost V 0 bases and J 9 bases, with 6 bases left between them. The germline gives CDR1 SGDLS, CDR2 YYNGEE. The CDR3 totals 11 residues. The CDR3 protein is CASSVVRSQYF. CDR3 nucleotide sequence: TGTGCCAGCAGCGTAGTTAGGTCCCAGTACTTC.

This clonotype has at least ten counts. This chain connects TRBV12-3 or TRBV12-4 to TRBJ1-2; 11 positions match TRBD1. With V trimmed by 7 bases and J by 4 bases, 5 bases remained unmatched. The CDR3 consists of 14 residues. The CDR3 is CASTGTGGFYGYTF. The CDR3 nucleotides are TGTGCCAGCACTGGGACAGGGGGTTTCTATGGCTACACCTTC.

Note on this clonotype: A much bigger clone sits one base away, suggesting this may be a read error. In nucleotides, the CDR3 is TGCGCCAGCAGCTTCGACATACGGCGCACAGATATGCAGTATTTT. It is translated as CASSFDIRRTDMQYF. The chain links TRBV5-1 to TRBJ2-3; D uncertain. The CDR3 contains 15 residues. CDR1 is SGHRS and CDR2 is YFSETQ in the germline V gene.

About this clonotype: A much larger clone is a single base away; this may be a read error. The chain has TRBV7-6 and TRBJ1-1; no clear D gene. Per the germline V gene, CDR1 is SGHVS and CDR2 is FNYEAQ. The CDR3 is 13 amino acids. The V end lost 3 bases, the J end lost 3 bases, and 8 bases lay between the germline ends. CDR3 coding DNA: TGTGCCAGCAGCTTTCTGGGTTACACTGAAGCTTTCTTT. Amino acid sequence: CASSFLGYTEAFF.

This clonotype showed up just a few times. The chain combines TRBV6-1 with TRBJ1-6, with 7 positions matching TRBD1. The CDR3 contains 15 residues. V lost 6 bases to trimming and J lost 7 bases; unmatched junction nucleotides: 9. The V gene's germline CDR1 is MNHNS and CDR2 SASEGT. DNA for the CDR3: TGTGCCAGCAGAGCCCGCCGGGACAGAAATTCACCCCTCCACTTT. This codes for CASRARRDRNSPLHF.

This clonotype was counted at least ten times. In nucleotides, the CDR3 is TGTGCCAGCAGTTTATTGTCGATGCCCTACGAGCAGTACTTC. It is translated as CASSLLSMPYEQYF. The V and J genes are TRBV12-3 or TRBV12-4 and TRBJ2-7; D uncertain. The V and J ends lost 2 bases and 2 bases respectively, with 10 bases between them. The CDR3 runs to 14 residues.

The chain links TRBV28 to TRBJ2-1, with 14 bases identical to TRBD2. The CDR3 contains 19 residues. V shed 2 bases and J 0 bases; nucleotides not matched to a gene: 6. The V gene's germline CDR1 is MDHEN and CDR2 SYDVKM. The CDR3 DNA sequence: TGTGCCAGCAGTTTACCGGGACTAGCGGGGGCCCTCTCCTACAATGAGCAGTTCTTC. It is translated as CASSLPGLAGALSYNEQFF.

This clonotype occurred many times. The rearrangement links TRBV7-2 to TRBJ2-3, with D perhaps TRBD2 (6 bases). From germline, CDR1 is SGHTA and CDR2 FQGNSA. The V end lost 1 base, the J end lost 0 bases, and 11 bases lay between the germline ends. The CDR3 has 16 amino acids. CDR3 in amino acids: CASSLGVGTSTDTQYF. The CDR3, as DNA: TGTGCCAGCAGCTTAGGAGTGGGGACTAGCACAGATACGCAGTATTTT.

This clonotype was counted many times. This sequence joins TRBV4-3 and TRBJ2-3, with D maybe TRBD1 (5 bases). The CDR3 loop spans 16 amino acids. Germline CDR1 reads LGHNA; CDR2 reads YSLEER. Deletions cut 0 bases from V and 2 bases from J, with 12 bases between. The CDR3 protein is CASSQERNRFTDTQYF. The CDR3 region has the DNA TGCGCCAGCAGCCAAGAGAGGAACAGGTTCACAGATACGCAGTATTTT.

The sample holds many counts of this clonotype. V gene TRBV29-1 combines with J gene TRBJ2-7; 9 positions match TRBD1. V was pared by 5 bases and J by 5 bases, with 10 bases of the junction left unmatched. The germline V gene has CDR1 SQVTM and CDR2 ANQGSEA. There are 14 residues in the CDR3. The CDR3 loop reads CSVFGGQGVHEQYF. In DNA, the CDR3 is TGCAGCGTTTTTGGGGGACAGGGAGTCCACGAGCAGTACTTC.

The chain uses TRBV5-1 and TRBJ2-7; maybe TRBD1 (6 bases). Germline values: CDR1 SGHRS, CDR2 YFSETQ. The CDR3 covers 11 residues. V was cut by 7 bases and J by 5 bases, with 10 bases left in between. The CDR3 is CASSTGHEQYF. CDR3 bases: TGCGCCAGCTCGACAGGCCACGAGCAGTACTTC. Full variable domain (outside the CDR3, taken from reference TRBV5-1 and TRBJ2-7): KAGVTQTPRYLIKTRGQQVTLSCSPISGHRSVSWYQQTPGQGLQFLFEYFSETQRNKGNFPGRFSGRQFSNSRSEMNVSTLELGDSALYLCASSTGHEQYFGPGTRLTVT.

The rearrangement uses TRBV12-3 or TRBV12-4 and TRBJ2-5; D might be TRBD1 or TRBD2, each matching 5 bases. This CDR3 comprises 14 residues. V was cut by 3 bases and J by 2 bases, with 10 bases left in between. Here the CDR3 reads CASSFWGPQETQYF. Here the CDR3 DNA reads TGTGCCAGCAGTTTTTGGGGACCACAAGAGACCCAGTACTTC.

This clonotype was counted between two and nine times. The DNA of the CDR3 is TGTGCCAGCAGTAACCGACAAGTCACAGATACGCAGTATTTT. Translated: CASSNRQVTDTQYF. The chain carries TRBV2 and TRBJ2-3, with unresolved D. The ends were cut back, 5 bases at V and 2 bases at J, with 11 bases in the middle. CDR3 length equals 14 residues. Germline V gene sequence: CDR1 SNHLY, CDR2 FYNNEI.

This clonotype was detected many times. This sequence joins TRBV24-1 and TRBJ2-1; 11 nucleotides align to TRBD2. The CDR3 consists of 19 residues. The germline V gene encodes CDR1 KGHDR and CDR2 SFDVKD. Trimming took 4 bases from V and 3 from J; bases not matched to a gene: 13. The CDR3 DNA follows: TGTGCCACCAGTGACCCCCCGGGACTAGCGGTATTCTTCTACAATGAGCAGTTCTTC. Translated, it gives CATSDPPGLAVFFYNEQFF.

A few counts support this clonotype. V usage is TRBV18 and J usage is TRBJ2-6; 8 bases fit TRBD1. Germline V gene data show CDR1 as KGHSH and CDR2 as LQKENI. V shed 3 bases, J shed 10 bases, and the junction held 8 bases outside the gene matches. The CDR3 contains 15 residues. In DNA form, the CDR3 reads TGTGCCAGCTCACCTTCTGGACAGGGAGAGAACGTCCTGACTTTC. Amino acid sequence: CASSPSGQGENVLTF. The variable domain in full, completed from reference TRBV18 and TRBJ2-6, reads NAGVMQNPRHLVRRRGQEARLRCSPMKGHSHVYWYRQLPEEGLKFMVYLQKENIIDESGMPKERFSAEFPKEGPSILRIQQVVRGDSAAYFCASSPSGQGENVLTFGAGSRLTVL.

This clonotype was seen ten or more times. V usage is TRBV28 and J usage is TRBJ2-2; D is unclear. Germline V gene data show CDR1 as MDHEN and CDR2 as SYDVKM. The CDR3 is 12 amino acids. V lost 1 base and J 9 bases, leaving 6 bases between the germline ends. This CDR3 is CASSLSPRELFF. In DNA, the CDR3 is TGTGCCAGCAGTTTATCCCCCAGGGAGCTGTTTTTT.

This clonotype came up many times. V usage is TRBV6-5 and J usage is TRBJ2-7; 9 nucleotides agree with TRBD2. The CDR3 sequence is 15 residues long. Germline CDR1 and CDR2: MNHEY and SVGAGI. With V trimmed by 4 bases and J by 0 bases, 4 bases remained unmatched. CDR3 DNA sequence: TGTGCCAGCAGTTTCGTTAGCGGGAGCTCCTACGAGCAGTACTTC. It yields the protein CASSFVSGSSYEQYF.

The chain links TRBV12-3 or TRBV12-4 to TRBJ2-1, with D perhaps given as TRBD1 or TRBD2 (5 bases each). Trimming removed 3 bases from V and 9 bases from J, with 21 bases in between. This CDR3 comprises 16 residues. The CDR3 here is CASSLVLRDQAFEQFF. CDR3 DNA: TGTGCCAGCAGTTTGGTTCTCCGGGACCAGGCTTTTGAGCAGTTCTTC.

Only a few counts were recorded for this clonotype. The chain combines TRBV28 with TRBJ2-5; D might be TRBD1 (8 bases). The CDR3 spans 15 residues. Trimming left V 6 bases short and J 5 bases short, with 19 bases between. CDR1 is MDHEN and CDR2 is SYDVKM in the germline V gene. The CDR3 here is CASREPQGGGETQYF. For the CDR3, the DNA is TGTGCCAGCAGGGAGCCACAGGGGGGGGGTGAGACCCAGTACTTC.

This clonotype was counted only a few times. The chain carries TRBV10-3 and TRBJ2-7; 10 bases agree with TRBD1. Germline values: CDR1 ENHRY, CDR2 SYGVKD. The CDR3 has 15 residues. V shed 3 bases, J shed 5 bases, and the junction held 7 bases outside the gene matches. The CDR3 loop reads CAISDKRQGADEQYF. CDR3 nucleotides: TGTGCCATCAGTGATAAGAGACAGGGGGCCGACGAGCAGTACTTC.

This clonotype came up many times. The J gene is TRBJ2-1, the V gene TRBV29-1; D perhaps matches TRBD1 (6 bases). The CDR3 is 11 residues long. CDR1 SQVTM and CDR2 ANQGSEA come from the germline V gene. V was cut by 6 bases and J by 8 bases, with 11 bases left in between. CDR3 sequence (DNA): TGCAGCGTGCCACAGGGACATGAGCAGTTCTTC. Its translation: CSVPQGHEQFF.

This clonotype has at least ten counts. This CDR3 is CASSLALGGGGGANVLTF. The CDR3 region has the DNA TGTGCCAGCAGTTTAGCGCTGGGCGGAGGAGGAGGGGCCAACGTCCTGACTTTC. This chain connects TRBV12-3 or TRBV12-4 to TRBJ2-6; TRBD2 is a possible D gene (5 bases). The CDR3 runs to 18 residues. The germline V and J ends were trimmed by 0 bases and 4 bases, with 16 bases remaining between them.

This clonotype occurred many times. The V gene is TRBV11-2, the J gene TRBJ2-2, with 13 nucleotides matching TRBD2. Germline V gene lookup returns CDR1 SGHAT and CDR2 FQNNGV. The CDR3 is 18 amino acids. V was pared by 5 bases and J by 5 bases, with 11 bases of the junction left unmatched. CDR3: CASSPRYKTSGRTGELFF. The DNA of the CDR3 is TGTGCCAGCAGCCCTAGATACAAGACTAGCGGGAGGACCGGGGAGCTGTTTTTT.